These T cell receptor beta chains were read from a single sample in a study of shared clonotypes between healthy human individuals. The data were produced by immunoSEQ multiplex PCR, yet TCRdb's version contains in-frame clones alone and is incomplete. The sample records some 2,100,000 clones, 93% being singletons. Specimen: naive CD8+ T cells from PBMCs. These receptors were collected from a man between 18 and 35 years old in good health. Some clones in this sample may be carry-over from other donors' samples. Both conserved end residues are trimmed from each CDR3. Each record gives: J gene, V gene, CDR3 protein.

j_gene: TRBJ2-2
v_gene: TRBV7-6
CDR3aa: ASSLSLAGGSGELF

j_gene: TRBJ2-1
v_gene: TRBV7-2
CDR3aa: ASSFNPYSSYEQF

j_gene: TRBJ1-2
v_gene: TRBV14
CDR3aa: ASSPGREDNYGYT

j_gene: TRBJ2-7
v_gene: TRBV27
CDR3aa: ASSWTGMNYEQY

j_gene: TRBJ2-2
v_gene: TRBV27
CDR3aa: ASSRVTGELF

j_gene: TRBJ2-7
v_gene: TRBV4-1
CDR3aa: ASSQGGGRPYEQY

j_gene: TRBJ2-7
v_gene: TRBV28
CDR3aa: ASSGPSSYEQY

j_gene: TRBJ1-1
v_gene: TRBV28
CDR3aa: ASSLYPRREAF

j_gene: TRBJ2-7
v_gene: TRBV5-1
CDR3aa: ASRMTDSSYEQY

j_gene: TRBJ2-7
v_gene: TRBV10-3
CDR3aa: AISETAMGTYEQY

j_gene: TRBJ1-1
v_gene: TRBV30
CDR3aa: AWREWGGREAF

j_gene: TRBJ1-1
v_gene: TRBV7-9
CDR3aa: ASRGKGDDIGQAF

j_gene: TRBJ1-2
v_gene: TRBV28
CDR3aa: ASSLRAKSPSYGYT

j_gene: TRBJ2-3
v_gene: TRBV30
CDR3aa: AWSVFWWSSGMADTQY

j_gene: TRBJ2-2
v_gene: TRBV19
CDR3aa: ASSIGSNTGELF

j_gene: TRBJ2-1
v_gene: TRBV9
CDR3aa: ASSPGGSYNEQF

j_gene: TRBJ2-1
v_gene: TRBV7-9
CDR3aa: ASSLAAGPAYNEQF

j_gene: TRBJ2-1
v_gene: TRBV2
CDR3aa: ADRELGNNEQF

j_gene: TRBJ2-7
v_gene: TRBV14
CDR3aa: ASSQESRTREQY

j_gene: TRBJ1-1
v_gene: TRBV9
CDR3aa: ASSVGTAMNTEAF

j_gene: TRBJ2-2
v_gene: TRBV15
CDR3aa: ATSARDRDTGELF

j_gene: TRBJ2-7
v_gene: TRBV30
CDR3aa: SHGLAGKGEQY

j_gene: TRBJ1-5
v_gene: TRBV27
CDR3aa: ASSNRQPSQPQH

j_gene: TRBJ2-7
v_gene: TRBV6-1
CDR3aa: ASSEPGWADYEQY

j_gene: TRBJ1-1
v_gene: TRBV7-8
CDR3aa: ASSLGGGIDTEAF

j_gene: TRBJ2-1
v_gene: TRBV9
CDR3aa: ASSVEPALAGVYEQF

j_gene: TRBJ2-7
v_gene: TRBV1
CDR3aa: TSSQRLAGDGDEQY

j_gene: TRBJ1-5
v_gene: TRBV28
CDR3aa: ASSTLGQDNQPQH

j_gene: TRBJ1-5
v_gene: TRBV30
CDR3aa: AWNPEGFGNQPQH

j_gene: TRBJ2-5
v_gene: TRBV5-6
CDR3aa: ASSLQTSGSSETQY

j_gene: TRBJ2-3
v_gene: TRBV2
CDR3aa: ASSYNLAGGFTDTQY

j_gene: TRBJ2-2
v_gene: TRBV15
CDR3aa: ATSERGGNGELF

j_gene: TRBJ2-7
v_gene: TRBV6-1
CDR3aa: ASSELNDRLQY

j_gene: TRBJ1-4
v_gene: TRBV11-2
CDR3aa: ASSLRQGGEKLF

j_gene: TRBJ2-6
v_gene: TRBV9
CDR3aa: ASSAPTGSGANVLT

j_gene: TRBJ2-1
v_gene: TRBV7-2
CDR3aa: ASSLTLGINSYNEQF

j_gene: TRBJ2-7
v_gene: TRBV29-1
CDR3aa: SVVQEGGYEQY

j_gene: TRBJ2-2
v_gene: TRBV29-1
CDR3aa: SVRGGYGELF

j_gene: TRBJ2-2
v_gene: TRBV7-2
CDR3aa: ASSLGQGGYTGELF

j_gene: TRBJ1-5
v_gene: TRBV7-2
CDR3aa: ASSLATTGAGLDNQPQH